The 19 T cell receptor beta chains below come from one sample, sequenced in a study of T cell changes during pregnancy in multiple sclerosis. Measured with immunoSEQ multiplex PCR; TCRdb has only the in-frame clones, and not every one. The repertoire has 25,000 to 35,000 clones, 90% of them found once; the top ten carry roughly 0.45%. The material was CD4+ T cells from peripheral blood mononuclear cells, obtained in the second trimester of pregnancy. The receptors derive from a female donor in good health, enrolled as a control in a pregnancy study.

The chain employs TRBV28 and TRBJ1-1; TRBD1 might be the D (6 bases). Germline CDR1 is MDHEN and CDR2 is SYDVKM. CDR3 size: 13 residues. V shed 8 bases and J shed 0 bases, with 10 bases lying between them. The CDR3 sequence is CASRQVLNTEAFF. The CDR3 DNA reads TGTGCCAGCCGACAGGTATTGAACACTGAAGCTTTCTTT. Based on the CDR3 plus reference TRBV28 and TRBJ1-1, the full variable domain is DVKVTQSSRYLVKRTGEKVFLECVQDMDHENMFWYRQDPGLGLRLIYFSYDVKMKEKGDIPEGYSVSREKKERFSLILESASTNQTSMYLCASRQVLNTEAFFGQGTRLTVV.

V is TRBV10-2 and J is TRBJ2-7; weak D call: TRBD1 (6 bases). Germline CDR1 reads WSHSY; CDR2 reads SAAADI. The CDR3 runs to 12 residues. Trimming took 11 bases from V and 4 from J, leaving 15 bases between them. The CDR3 reads CASRGDDYEQYF. CDR3 sequence (DNA): TGCGCCTCCAGGGGCGACGATTACGAGCAGTACTTC.

The V gene is TRBV30, the J gene TRBJ1-3; D is perhaps TRBD1 (5 bases). CDR1 GTSNPN and CDR2 SVGIG come from the germline V gene (reference sequence). The V end was cut by 0 bases, the J end by 3 bases, with 9 bases between. The CDR3 is made up of 14 amino acids. In nucleotides, the CDR3 is TGTGCCTGGAGTGTCGGGGGGAGTGGAAACACCATATATTTT. Translated: CAWSVGGSGNTIYF.

This chain joins TRBV29-1 and TRBJ2-5, with D possibly matching TRBD2 (7 bases). The CDR3 has 12 amino acids. Germline CDR1 and CDR2: SQVTM and ANQGSEA. Trimming left V 7 bases short and J 5 bases short, with 14 bases between. CDR3 amino acids: CSGGGGQETQYF. The CDR3 bases are TGCAGCGGGGGCGGGGGCCAGGAGACCCAGTACTTC.

V and J are TRBV19 and TRBJ2-2; a possible D gene is TRBD1 (7 bases). In germline, CDR1 is LNHDA, CDR2 SQIVND (reference sequence). Trimming removed 9 bases at V and 4 bases at J, with 15 bases between. The CDR3 totals 14 residues. The CDR3 here is CASLDREVTGELFF. The CDR3 DNA follows: TGTGCCAGCCTAGACAGGGAGGTCACCGGGGAGCTGTTTTTT.

The J gene is TRBJ2-7, the V gene TRBV2; weak D call: TRBD1 (5 bases). There are 13 residues in the CDR3. V was clipped by 4 bases and J by 3 bases, with 10 bases between them. Germline V lookup: CDR1 SNHLY, CDR2 FYNNEI. The CDR3 DNA reads TGTGCCAGCAGTGCGTGGCAGGGCTACGAGCAGTACTTC. Its protein is CASSAWQGYEQYF.

V is TRBV19 and J is TRBJ2-3, with TRBD1 identical over 10 bases. CDR1 is LNHDA, CDR2 SQIVND, per germline (reference sequence). The V segment lost 7 bases and the J segment 3 bases; nucleotides outside the gene matches: 4. CDR3 length: 14 amino acids. DNA for the CDR3: TGTGCCAGTAACGGACAGGGGGTGACAGATACGCAGTATTTT. Its protein product is CASNGQGVTDTQYF.

The chain joins TRBV13 to TRBJ2-7; 12 positions agree with TRBD2. This CDR3 spans 15 amino acids. CDR1 and CDR2 (germline): PRHDT, FYEKMQ (reference sequence). Losses at the gene ends were 5 bases for V and 6 bases for J; bases not matched to a gene: 8. The CDR3 DNA sequence: TGTGCCAGCAGCCGGAAGACTAGCGGGAGTAGCGAGCAGTACTTC. Its translation is CASSRKTSGSSEQYF.

The chain couples TRBV25-1 to TRBJ1-6; 11 positions match TRBD1. There are 16 residues in the CDR3. Germline-derived CDR1 and CDR2 are MGHDK and SYGVNS. V gave up 8 bases and J gave up 6 bases; unmatched junction bases: 9. The CDR3 loop reads CASAPGTGGGNSPLHF. Here the CDR3 DNA reads TGTGCCAGCGCCCCGGGGACAGGGGGGGGTAATTCACCCCTCCACTTT.

The chain recombines TRBV29-1 with TRBJ1-1; no firm D call. The CDR3 runs 13 residues. Trimming stripped 1 base from V and 0 bases from J, with 6 bases between. CDR1 is SQVTM, CDR2 ANQGSEA, per germline. DNA for the CDR3: TGCAGCGTTGAAGTTTCCATGAACACTGAAGCTTTCTTT. Encoded protein: CSVEVSMNTEAFF.

This clone occurred a few times. The chain combines TRBV10-3 with TRBJ1-5; D unresolved. CDR3 size: 12 residues. V was shortened by 4 bases and J by 6 bases, with 7 bases between the two germline ends. Germline-derived CDR1 and CDR2 are ENHRY and SYGVKD. This chain's CDR3 is CAISVAGQPQHF. CDR3 nucleotide sequence: TGTGCCATCAGTGTTGCGGGTCAGCCCCAGCATTTT.

This sequence joins TRBV30 and TRBJ2-7, with D tentatively TRBD2 (6 bases). Germline CDR1 and CDR2: GTSNPN and SVGIG (reference sequence). The length of the CDR3 is 14 residues. Between the trimmed V and J ends, which lost 0 bases and 2 bases, there was a span of 11 bases. The CDR3 region has the DNA TGTGCCTGGAGTGTCACGGGAGCCCCCTACGAGCAGTACTTC. Protein sequence: CAWSVTGAPYEQYF.

This rearrangement joins TRBV4-2 to TRBJ2-1; 7 bases are shared with TRBD2. The CDR3 spans 15 residues. V was pared by 0 bases and J by 8 bases, with 7 bases of the junction left unmatched. CDR1 LGHNA and CDR2 YNFKEQ come from the germline V gene. CDR3 protein: CASSQDWREWHEQFF. CDR3 DNA sequence: TGTGCCAGCAGCCAAGATTGGCGGGAGTGGCATGAGCAGTTCTTC.

This chain joins TRBV1 and TRBJ2-4; TRBD1 was called by the table and not checked on the DNA. TRBV1 is a listed pseudogene. There are 15 residues in the CDR3. This CDR3 reads CTSSPPQGGKNIQYF. CDR3 DNA: TGCACCAGCAGCCCCCCCCAGGGGGGCAAAAACATTCAGTACTTC.

The genes are TRBV19 and TRBJ2-7; TRBD2 matches at 8 bases. With 5 bases clipped from V and 0 bases from J, the junction kept 6 bases outside the gene matches. The CDR3 consists of 15 residues. Germline CDR1 reads LNHDA; CDR2 reads SQIVND (reference sequence). DNA for the CDR3: TGTGCCAGTAGTCCCGGACTAGCCCCCTCCTACGAGCAGTACTTC. It yields the protein CASSPGLAPSYEQYF.

The chain is built from TRBV7-2 and TRBJ1-1; D call uncertain. V was pared by 2 bases and J by 2 bases, with 6 bases between. The CDR3 is 13 residues long. Germline loops: CDR1 SGHTA, CDR2 FQGNSA. This CDR3 is CASSLRENTEAFF. CDR3 nucleotides: TGTGCCAGCAGCTTACGAGAAAACACTGAAGCTTTCTTT. Using reference TRBV7-2 and TRBJ1-1 for the parts outside the CDR3, the full variable domain is GAGVSQSPSNKVTEKGKDVELRCDPISGHTALYWYRQSLGQGLEFLIYFQGNSAPDKSGLPSDRFSAERTGGSVSTLTIQRTQQEDSAVYLCASSLRENTEAFFGQGTRLTVV.

The V gene is TRBV29-1, the J gene TRBJ2-2; 9 positions match TRBD1. CDR3 length: 11 residues. Germline trimming cut 7 bases from V and 6 bases from J; bases unmatched to any gene: 0. CDR1 is SQVTM, CDR2 ANQGSEA, per germline. CDR3 in amino acids: CSGQGAGELFF. CDR3 DNA: TGCAGCGGACAGGGGGCCGGGGAGCTGTTTTTT.

V is TRBV18 and J is TRBJ1-1; the match to TRBD1 covers 9 bases. This CDR3 region has 16 residues. The junction had 5 bases not matched to a gene; V was cut back by 2 bases and J by 1 base. CDR1 KGHSH and CDR2 LQKENI come from the germline V gene. The CDR3 loop is CASSPNLGQGNTEAFF. DNA of the CDR3: TGTGCCAGCTCACCAAATCTGGGACAGGGGAACACTGAAGCTTTCTTT.

The chain is built from TRBV7-9 and TRBJ2-5; D uncertain. The last part of the DNA fits TRBJ2-7 better; the J call may be wrong. Germline CDR1 is SEHNR and CDR2 is FQNEAQ (reference sequence). This CDR3 is 14 amino acids long. The CDR3 here is CASSQAPEIYEQYF. DNA for the CDR3: TGTGCCAGCAGCCAAGCTCCCGAAATCTACGAGCAGTACTTC.